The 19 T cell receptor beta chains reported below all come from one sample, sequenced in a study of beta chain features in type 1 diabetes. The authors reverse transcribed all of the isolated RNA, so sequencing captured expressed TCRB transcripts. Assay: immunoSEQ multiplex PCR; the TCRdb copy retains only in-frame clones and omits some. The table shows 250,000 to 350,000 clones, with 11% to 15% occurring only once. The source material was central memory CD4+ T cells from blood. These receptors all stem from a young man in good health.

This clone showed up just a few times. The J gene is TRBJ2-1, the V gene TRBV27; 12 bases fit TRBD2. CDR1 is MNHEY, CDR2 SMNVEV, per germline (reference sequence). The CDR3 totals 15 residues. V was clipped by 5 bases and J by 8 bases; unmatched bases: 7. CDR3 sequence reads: CASSPLAGGGDEQFF. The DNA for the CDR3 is TGTGCCAGCAGTCCTCTAGCGGGAGGGGGTGATGAGCAGTTCTTC.

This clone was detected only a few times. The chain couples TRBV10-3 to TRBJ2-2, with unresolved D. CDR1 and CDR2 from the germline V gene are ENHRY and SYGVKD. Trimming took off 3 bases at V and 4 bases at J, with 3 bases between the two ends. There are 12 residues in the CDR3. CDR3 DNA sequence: TGTGCCATCAGTGACTCCACCGGGGAGCTGTTTTTT. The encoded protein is CAISDSTGELFF.

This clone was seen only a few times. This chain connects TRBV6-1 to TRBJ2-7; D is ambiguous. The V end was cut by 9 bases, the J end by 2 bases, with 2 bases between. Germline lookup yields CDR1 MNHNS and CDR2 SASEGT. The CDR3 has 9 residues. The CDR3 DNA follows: TGTGCCAGACCCTACGAGCAGTACTTC. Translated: CARPYEQYF.

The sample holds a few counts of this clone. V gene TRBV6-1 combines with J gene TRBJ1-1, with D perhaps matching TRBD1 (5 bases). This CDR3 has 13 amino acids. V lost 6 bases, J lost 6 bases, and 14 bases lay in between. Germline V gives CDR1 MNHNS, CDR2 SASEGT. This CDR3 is CASRTVGTAEAFF. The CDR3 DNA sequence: TGTGCCAGCAGAACGGTGGGGACGGCTGAAGCTTTCTTT.

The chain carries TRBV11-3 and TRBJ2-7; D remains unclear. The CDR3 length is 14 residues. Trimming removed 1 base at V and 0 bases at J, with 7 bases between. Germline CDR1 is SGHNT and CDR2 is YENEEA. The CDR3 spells CASSLVAASYEQYF. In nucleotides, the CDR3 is TGTGCCAGCAGCTTAGTCGCAGCCTCCTACGAGCAGTACTTC.

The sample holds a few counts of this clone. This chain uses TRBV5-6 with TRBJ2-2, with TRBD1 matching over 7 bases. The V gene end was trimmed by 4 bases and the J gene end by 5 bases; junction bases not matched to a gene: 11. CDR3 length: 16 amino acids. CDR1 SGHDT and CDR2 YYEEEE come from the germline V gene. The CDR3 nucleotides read TGTGCCAGCAGCCCGGGACAGAACCTTCTTACCGGGGAGCTGTTTTTT. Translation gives CASSPGQNLLTGELFF.

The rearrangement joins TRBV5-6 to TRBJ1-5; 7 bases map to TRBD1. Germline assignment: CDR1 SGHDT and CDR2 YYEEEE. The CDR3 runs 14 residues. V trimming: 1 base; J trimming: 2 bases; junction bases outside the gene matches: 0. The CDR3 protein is CASSLTGGNQPQHF. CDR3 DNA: TGTGCCAGCAGCTTGACAGGGGGCAATCAGCCCCAGCATTTT.

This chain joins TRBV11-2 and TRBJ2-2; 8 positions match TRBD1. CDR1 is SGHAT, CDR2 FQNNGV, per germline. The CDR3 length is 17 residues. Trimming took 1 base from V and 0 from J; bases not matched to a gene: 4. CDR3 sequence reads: CASSLVRTGTNTGELFF. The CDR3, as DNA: TGTGCCAGCAGCTTAGTTCGGACAGGGACGAACACCGGGGAGCTGTTTTTT.

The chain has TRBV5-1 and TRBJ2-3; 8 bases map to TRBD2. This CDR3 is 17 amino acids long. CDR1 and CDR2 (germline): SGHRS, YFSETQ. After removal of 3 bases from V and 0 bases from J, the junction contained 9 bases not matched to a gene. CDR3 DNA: TGCGCCAGCAGCTCTCGCGGGGGGTACTATAGCACAGATACGCAGTATTTT. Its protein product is CASSSRGGYYSTDTQYF.

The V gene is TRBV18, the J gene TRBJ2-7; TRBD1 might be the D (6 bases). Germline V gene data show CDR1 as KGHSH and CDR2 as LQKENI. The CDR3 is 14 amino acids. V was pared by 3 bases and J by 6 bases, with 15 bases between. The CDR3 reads CASSPTQGYREQYV. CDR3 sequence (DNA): TGTGCCAGCTCACCCACACAGGGTTATCGCGAGCAGTACGTC.

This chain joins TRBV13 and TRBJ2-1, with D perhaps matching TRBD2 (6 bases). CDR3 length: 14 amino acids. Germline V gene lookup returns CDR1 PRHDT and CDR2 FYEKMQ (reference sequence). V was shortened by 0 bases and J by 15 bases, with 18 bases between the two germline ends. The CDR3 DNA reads TGTGCCAGCAGCTTAGGCGCGGAGGGAGGTCCACTGTTCTTC. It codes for CASSLGAEGGPLFF.

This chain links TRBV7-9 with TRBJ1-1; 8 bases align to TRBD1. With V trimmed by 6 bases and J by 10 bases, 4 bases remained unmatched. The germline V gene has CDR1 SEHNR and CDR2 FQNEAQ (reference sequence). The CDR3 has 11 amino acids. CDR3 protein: CASRLQGGAFF. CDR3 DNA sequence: TGTGCCAGCAGGCTACAGGGGGGAGCTTTCTTT.

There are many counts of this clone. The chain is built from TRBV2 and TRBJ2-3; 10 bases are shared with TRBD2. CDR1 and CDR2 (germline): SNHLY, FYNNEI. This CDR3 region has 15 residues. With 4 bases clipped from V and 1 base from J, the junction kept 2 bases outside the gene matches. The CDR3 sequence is CASSGGLAGTDTQYF. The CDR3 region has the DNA TGTGCCAGCAGTGGAGGACTAGCGGGCACAGATACGCAGTATTTT.

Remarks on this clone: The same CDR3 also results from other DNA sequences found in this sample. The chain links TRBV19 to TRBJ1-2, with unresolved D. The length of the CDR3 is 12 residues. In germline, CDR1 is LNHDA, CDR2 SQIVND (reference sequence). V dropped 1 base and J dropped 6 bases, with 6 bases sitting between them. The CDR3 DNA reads TGTGCCAGTAGTATAGGTCTGAATGGCTACACCTTC. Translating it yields CASSIGLNGYTF.

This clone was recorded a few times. The chain's CDR3 is CASSQAGLNQPQHF. The CDR3 coding sequence is TGTGCCAGCAGCCAGGCCGGCCTCAATCAGCCCCAGCATTTT. This sequence joins TRBV7-8 and TRBJ1-5; D not certain. Germline CDR1 and CDR2: SGHVS and FQNEAQ. Trimming removed 5 bases from V and 3 bases from J, with 11 bases in between. This CDR3 contains 14 residues.

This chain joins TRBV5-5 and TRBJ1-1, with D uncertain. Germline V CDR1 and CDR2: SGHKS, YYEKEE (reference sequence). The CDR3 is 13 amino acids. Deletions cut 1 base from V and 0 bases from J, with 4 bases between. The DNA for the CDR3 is TGTGCCAGCAGCTTGTCCTTGAACACTGAAGCTTTCTTT. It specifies CASSLSLNTEAFF. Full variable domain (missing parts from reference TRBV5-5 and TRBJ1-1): DAGVTQSPTHLIKTRGQQVTLRCSPISGHKSVSWYQQVLGQGPQFIFQYYEKEERGRGNFPDRFSARQFPNYSSELNVNALLLGDSALYLCASSLSLNTEAFFGQGTRLTVV.

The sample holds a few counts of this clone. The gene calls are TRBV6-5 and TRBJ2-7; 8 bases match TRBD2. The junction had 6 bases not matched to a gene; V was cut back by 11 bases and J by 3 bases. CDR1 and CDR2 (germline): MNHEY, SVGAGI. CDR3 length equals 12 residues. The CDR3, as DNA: TGTGCCGCCGGGGGGGGACTCTACGAGCAGTACTTC. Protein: CAAGGGLYEQYF.

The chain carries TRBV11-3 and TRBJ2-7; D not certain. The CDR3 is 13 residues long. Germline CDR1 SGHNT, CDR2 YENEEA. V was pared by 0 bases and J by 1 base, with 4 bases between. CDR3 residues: CASSLDESYEQYV. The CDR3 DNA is TGTGCCAGCAGCTTAGATGAGTCCTACGAGCAGTACGTC.

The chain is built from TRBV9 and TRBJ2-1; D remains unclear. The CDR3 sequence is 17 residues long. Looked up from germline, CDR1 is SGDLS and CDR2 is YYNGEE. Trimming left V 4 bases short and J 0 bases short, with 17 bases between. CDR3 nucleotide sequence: TGTGCCAGCAGCCAAGGTCTCAGCGTGGACTCCTACAATGAGCAGTTCTTC. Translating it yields CASSQGLSVDSYNEQFF.